The 17 T cell receptor beta chains listed next were all sequenced from one sample in a study of radiation and T cells in renal cell carcinoma. Data came from immunoSEQ multiplex PCR; TCRdb stores just in-frame clones and leaves some out. The sample holds some 75,000 clones, 82% seen once. Time point indicated: blood 2 weeks post-SBRT. Specified treatment: 15 Gy SBRT to primary tumor, nephrectomy 4 weeks later. Sequenced material: blood, taken from a patient whose treatment included radiotherapy and nephrectomy. The source is a man between 60 and 70 years old with renal cell carcinoma.

J is TRBJ2-1 and V is TRBV7-9, with 7 bases that match TRBD1. The trim removed 5 bases at V and 6 bases at J, leaving 13 bases unmatched. Germline-derived CDR1 and CDR2 are SEHNR and FQNEAQ (reference sequence). The CDR3 consists of 16 residues. Here the CDR3 reads CASSPWGDREFNEQFF. The CDR3 DNA reads as TGTGCCAGCAGCCCATGGGGAGACAGGGAGTTCAATGAGCAGTTCTTC.

For the CDR3, the DNA is TGTGCCACCAGCACCGGACAGCTCTACAATGAGCAGTTCTTC. Its translation: CATSTGQLYNEQFF. V gene TRBV15 combines with J gene TRBJ2-1, with D possibly being TRBD1 (6 bases). Trimming left V 4 bases short and J 3 bases short, with 10 bases between. There are 14 residues in the CDR3. CDR1 is LNHNV and CDR2 is YYDKDF in the germline V gene (reference sequence).

Written as DNA, the CDR3 is TGCGCCAGCAGAGGCGAGCAGTACTTC. Its protein product is CASRGEQYF. The chain couples TRBV23-1 to TRBJ2-7; no reliable D call. TRBV23-1 is an ORF; its function is uncertain. V lost 6 bases and J 6 bases, leaving 3 bases between the germline ends. The CDR3 contains 9 residues.

The CDR3 loop is CASSLGQGLKETQYF. CDR3 nucleotides: TGTGCCAGCAGTTTGGGACAGGGGTTGAAAGAGACCCAGTACTTC. The J gene is TRBJ2-5, the V gene TRBV9; 10 nucleotides match TRBD1. The CDR3 length is 15 residues. Germline values: CDR1 SGDLS, CDR2 YYNGEE. Trimming removed 5 bases from V and 3 bases from J; junction bases left unmatched: 7.

The CDR3 region is CASSSLTGTGVEEHRNTIYF. The CDR3 DNA follows: TGTGCCAGCAGCTCCCTGACCGGGACAGGGGTTGAGGAGCACCGAAACACCATATATTTT. The chain carries TRBV27 and TRBJ1-3; 10 bases match TRBD1. Trimming took 6 bases from V and 5 from J; bases not matched to a gene: 22. Germline CDR1 and CDR2: MNHEY and SMNVEV (reference sequence). There are 20 residues in the CDR3.

V gene TRBV5-1 combines with J gene TRBJ1-2; possible D gene TRBD1, 6 bases. Germline CDR1 reads SGHRS; CDR2 reads YFSETQ. The CDR3 has 13 residues. V lost 3 bases and J 8 bases, leaving 14 bases between the germline ends. CDR3 region: CASSWTVLGGYTF. CDR3 nucleotide sequence: TGCGCCAGCAGCTGGACAGTGCTAGGGGGCTACACCTTC.

There are a few counts of this clone. This chain joins TRBV29-1 and TRBJ2-2; D possibly corresponds to TRBD2 (6 bases). Germline CDR1 is SQVTM and CDR2 is ANQGSEA. The ends were cut back, 6 bases at V and 4 bases at J, with 15 bases in the middle. This CDR3 is 14 amino acids long. The CDR3 protein is CSVAGITFTGELFF. The DNA of the CDR3 is TGCAGCGTAGCGGGCATAACCTTCACCGGGGAGCTGTTTTTT.

This sequence joins TRBV27 and TRBJ2-3, with 13 bases aligning to TRBD2. The CDR3 has 17 amino acids. The ends lost 4 bases at V and 5 bases at J; junction bases unmatched: 9. Germline V lookup: CDR1 MNHEY, CDR2 SMNVEV (reference sequence). The CDR3 loop is CASSYQLAGGPGDTQYF. The CDR3 DNA sequence: TGTGCCAGCAGTTACCAACTAGCGGGAGGGCCCGGAGATACGCAGTATTTT.

This clone was observed a single time. This chain joins TRBV6-1 and TRBJ1-3; possible D gene TRBD1, 5 bases. Germline CDR1 and CDR2: MNHNS and SASEGT. V was pared by 8 bases and J by 2 bases, with 10 bases between. The CDR3 spans 13 residues. CDR3 protein: CASSGRAGNTIYF. CDR3 DNA: TGTGCCAGCTCAGGCAGGGCTGGAAACACCATATATTTT.

This chain connects TRBV5-1 to TRBJ2-3; D might be TRBD2 (6 bases). This CDR3 is 14 amino acids long. V shed 4 bases and J shed 3 bases, with 12 bases lying between them. Germline CDR1 and CDR2: SGHRS and YFSETQ. In DNA, the CDR3 is TGCGCCAGCAGCGTCGGGAGTCATACAGATACGCAGTATTTT. Its protein is CASSVGSHTDTQYF. Supplemented by reference TRBV5-1 and TRBJ2-3, the full variable domain reads KAGVTQTPRYLIKTRGQQVTLSCSPISGHRSVSWYQQTPGQGLQFLFEYFSETQRNKGNFPGRFSGRQFSNSRSEMNVSTLELGDSALYLCASSVGSHTDTQYFGPGTRLTVL.

V usage is TRBV5-1 and J usage is TRBJ2-7; TRBD1 aligns across 10 bases. With 1 base clipped from V and 3 bases from J, the junction kept 1 base outside the gene matches. Germline CDR1 reads SGHRS; CDR2 reads YFSETQ. This CDR3 has 14 residues. The CDR3 bases are TGCGCCAGCAGCTTGTGGACAGGGGGCTACGAGCAGTACTTC. Translation gives CASSLWTGGYEQYF.

V usage is TRBV5-5 and J usage is TRBJ2-2, with D perhaps matching TRBD1 (5 bases). The CDR3 spans 16 residues. Looked up from germline, CDR1 is SGHKS and CDR2 is YYEKEE (reference sequence). Trimming stripped 1 base from V and 1 base from J, with 11 bases between. The DNA for the CDR3 is TGTGCCAGCAGCTTGTATTCAGACAGGAACACCGGGGAGCTGTTTTTT. This sequence encodes CASSLYSDRNTGELFF.

This chain links TRBV27 with TRBJ1-6; unclear D gene. The ends were cut back, 5 bases at V and 4 bases at J, with 12 bases in the middle. Germline-derived CDR1 and CDR2 are MNHEY and SMNVEV (reference sequence). The CDR3 covers 15 residues. In DNA, the CDR3 is TGTGCCAGCAGTGTAACAGTGGAGTATAATTCACCCCTCCACTTT. It yields the protein CASSVTVEYNSPLHF.

CDR3 sequence (DNA): TGCGCCAGCAGTGTTGTTGCGGACGGCTCCTACGAGCAGTACTTC. It codes for CASSVVADGSYEQYF. V gene TRBV10-1 combines with J gene TRBJ2-7; D is ambiguous. This CDR3 comprises 15 residues. Trimming stripped 4 bases from V and 0 bases from J, with 13 bases between. CDR1 is WNHNN, CDR2 SYGVQD, per germline (reference sequence).

The rearrangement uses TRBV10-3 and TRBJ2-5; TRBD1 aligns across 9 bases. The ends lost 8 bases at V and 0 bases at J; junction bases unmatched: 7. Germline assignment: CDR1 ENHRY and CDR2 SYGVKD. The CDR3 extends over 15 amino acids. CDR3 amino acids: CAIGRGTGYQETQYF. The DNA for the CDR3 is TGTGCCATCGGGAGGGGGACAGGGTACCAAGAGACCCAGTACTTC.

In its sample, this clone was seen a few times. The gene calls are TRBV7-2 and TRBJ1-1, with D unclear. This CDR3 spans 15 amino acids. Germline values: CDR1 SGHTA, CDR2 FQGNSA. Between the trimmed V and J ends, which lost 2 bases and 1 base, there was a span of 11 bases. Written as DNA, the CDR3 is TGTGCCAGCAGCTTACGGACCCTAGGGAACACTGAAGCTTTCTTT. This translates into CASSLRTLGNTEAFF.

This rearrangement joins TRBV7-2 to TRBJ1-2; D unresolved. The length of the CDR3 is 14 residues. The V gene's germline CDR1 is SGHTA and CDR2 FQGNSA. V dropped 0 bases and J dropped 4 bases, with 9 bases sitting between them. CDR3 in DNA: TGTGCCAGCAGCTTAGCGTCAGCAAGCTATGGCTACACCTTC. Residues: CASSLASASYGYTF.